A selection of T cell receptor beta chains follows, all from one sample in a study of T cell repertoires in cytomegalovirus infection. For these TCRs, the target antigens are not known. TCRdb reprocessed the reads with MiXCR, giving one entry per CDR3 protein. This table holds around 310,000 distinct CDR3 sequences, roughly 29% found once. The source was cultured PBMCs, collected from culture after CMV antigen stimulation. The receptors were sampled from a human donor in good health (CMV status not recorded). Some clones in this sample may be carry-over from other donors' samples. The CDR3 runs from the conserved cysteine through the conserved F or W. Each record gives: V gene, D gene, clone size, CDR3 protein. D genes are given only for firm matches. Clone size is given for some rows only: seen once, a few or many times, or a class if the clone is expanded.

TRBV7-9 NA many CASSLGGETYEQYF
TRBV28 NA NA CASLRGGYDYGYTF
TRBV7-2 NA NA CASSSTGPTIQYF
TRBV7-6 NA many CASSLDGDSNQPQHF
TRBV12-3/TRBV12-4 NA NA CASSIQQALYGYTF
TRBV6-1 TRBD1 NA CASSEATGSGYTF
TRBV2 NA NA CASKGGISNQPQHF
TRBV7-4 NA few CASSGRGSGQPQHF
TRBV4-1 TRBD1 few CASSQGDRGLYGELFF
TRBV7-9 NA NA CASSPWTDEQTGTQYF
TRBV7-6 NA few CASSLAVRVSGEQYF
TRBV7-3 NA few CASSLTQDHEQFF
TRBV6-6 TRBD1 many CASSPKGTGGGGTEAFF
TRBV7-3 NA NA CASSPEISSNQPQPF
TRBV6-5 TRBD2 many CASSRTSGFTYNEQFF
TRBV18 NA few CASSLGDANYGYTF
TRBV28 TRBD1 NA CASSPGQVAGTF
TRBV7-7 TRBD2 NA CASSAGTTQETQYF
TRBV2 NA few CASRGRVSENTEAFF
TRBV27 NA NA CASRPQGMNTEAFF
TRBV7-2 NA many CASSLELVPSYEQYF
TRBV12-5 NA many CASAQVPLGRGYTF
TRBV5-1 NA NA CASSVYSADTQYF
TRBV7-2 NA many CASSLVSGINGYNEQFF
TRBV27 NA NA CASSLERGTRAFF
TRBV7-6 NA once CASSQSGRTEAFF
TRBV7-2 NA many CASSLSDLPIEQFF
TRBV28 NA NA CASSSGRSRGNTIYF
TRBV20-1 NA few CSARDSYRNEKLFF
TRBV5-1 NA few CASSLAWGGHIQYF
TRBV12-3/TRBV12-4 NA NA CASSLGVASGETQYF
TRBV12-3/TRBV12-4 TRBD2 NA CASSGLAGGTDTQYF
TRBV7-9 NA few CASSLAGAEQFF
TRBV6-6 NA few CASSNRRYYGYTF
TRBV6-4 NA NA CASSDQGARGYTF
TRBV27 NA few CASSLDRLTNSPLHF
TRBV23-1 NA NA CASYYTRTASNQPQHF
TRBV5-1 NA NA CASSFWESQETQYF
TRBV2 TRBD2 few CASGRLAGIDTQYF
TRBV5-8 TRBD1 many CASTLGTGGLANEKLFF